A single TCR beta chain is shown here with its context. CDR3 length: 15 amino acids. Looked up from germline, CDR1 is PRHDT and CDR2 is FYEKMQ (reference sequence). V was pared by 3 bases and J by 2 bases, with 12 bases between. The assay was immunoSEQ multiplex PCR, and TCRdb's table has in-frame clones only and misses some. The top ten clones hold 5.5% to 7.5% of a sample with more than 150,000 clones, under 90% of them seen once. The data originate from a study of blood T cell repertoires in COVID-19. Study context: The United States, Italy and Spain were the sources of the acute and convalescent COVID-19 samples. Sample material is recorded as cDNA or gDNA derived from T cells, B-cell-depleted T cells, or PBMCs.

Source material: peripheral blood. The clonotype comes from a human donor in a cohort sampled during active COVID-19. This chain links TRBV13 with TRBJ2-3; a weak D match, TRBD2 (5 bases). The CDR3 protein is CASSLPSGYTDTQYF. DNA of the CDR3: TGTGCCAGCAGCTTGCCGTCGGGGTACACAGATACGCAGTATTTT.